A selection of T cell receptor beta chains follows, all from one sample in a study of cytomegalovirus exposure and HLA in healthy donors. Method: immunoSEQ multiplex PCR; TCRdb's copy keeps in-frame clones and lacks some. The table lists about 73,000 clones, roughly 70% of them singletons. Specimen: PBMCs. All receptors derive from a man in his 70s in good health and CMV-seronegative. CDR3s include the opening cysteine and the closing phenylalanine or tryptophan. The D gene is left open where the match is weak. Expanded clones are given a class, and other clones once, few, many or no size at all.

clone size,D gene,J gene,V gene,CDR3 protein,CDR3 DNA
-,-,TRBJ1-3,TRBV6-5,CASSYQASGNTIYF,TGTGCCAGCAGTTACCAGGCATCAGGAAACACCATATATTTT
-,TRBD2,TRBJ2-3,TRBV30,CAWSVALAGTRDTQYF,TGTGCCTGGAGTGTAGCACTAGCGGGGACGAGAGATACGCAGTATTTT
-,TRBD1,TRBJ1-1,TRBV7-9,CASSPRQGVAFF,TGTGCCAGCAGCCCCCGACAGGGTGTAGCTTTCTTT
-,-,TRBJ1-4,TRBV6-5,CASSRDNEKLFF,TGTGCCAGCTCCCGGGATAATGAAAAACTGTTTTTT
-,-,TRBJ2-7,TRBV27,CASGPKNYEQYF,TGTGCCAGCGGGCCAAAAAACTACGAGCAGTACTTC
-,-,TRBJ2-7,TRBV6-6,CSIKHKTAYEQYF,TGTTCTATCAAGCACAAGACAGCATACGAGCAGTACTTC
-,-,TRBJ2-5,TRBV18,CASSQSRKGVETQYF,TGTGCCAGCTCACAGTCCCGAAAGGGGGTGGAGACCCAGTACTTC
-,-,TRBJ1-2,TRBV4-3,CASSQDYGFRGYTF,TGCGCCAGCAGCCAAGATTACGGGTTTCGGGGCTACACCTTC
-,-,TRBJ2-6,TRBV4-1,CASSQPLFGANVLTF,TGCGCCAGCAGCCAACCGTTATTTGGGGCCAACGTCCTGACTTTC
-,-,TRBJ1-4,TRBV5-8,CASSTGPSGEKLFF,TGTGCCAGCAGCACGGGACCTAGCGGAGAAAAACTGTTTTTT
-,TRBD1,TRBJ2-7,TRBV7-2,CASSSQGYEQYF,TGTGCCAGCAGTTCACAGGGGTACGAGCAGTACTTC
-,-,TRBJ2-7,TRBV5-1,CASSPPGYEQYF,TGCGCCAGCAGCCCACCGGGCTACGAGCAGTACTTC
-,-,TRBJ2-3,TRBV30,CASSIFADTQYF,TGTGCTTCTAGCATTTTCGCAGATACGCAGTATTTT
few,TRBD1,TRBJ1-6,TRBV6-5,CASSRDRANSPLHF,TGTGCCAGCAGCCGGGACAGGGCTAATTCACCCCTCCACTTT
once,TRBD1,TRBJ1-1,TRBV5-1,CASRKTGIRTEAFF,TGCGCCAGCAGAAAGACAGGGATCCGCACTGAAGCTTTCTTT
-,-,TRBJ2-5,TRBV2,CASTHRRETQYF,TGTGCCAGCACCCACCGCCGGGAGACCCAGTACTTC
-,TRBD2,TRBJ2-1,TRBV7-7,CASSSHGGAYNEQFF,TGTGCTAGCAGCTCCCATGGGGGGGCCTACAATGAGCAGTTCTTC
-,-,TRBJ1-3,TRBV7-2,CASSLGTRNTIYF,TGTGCCAGCAGCTTAGGGACTAGAAACACCATATATTTT
once,-,TRBJ1-2,TRBV9,CASSPQNNYGYTF,TGTGCCAGCAGCCCACAGAATAACTATGGCTACACCTTC
-,TRBD1,TRBJ1-6,TRBV6-5,CASSSRQGSKNSPLHF,TGTGCCAGCAGTTCCCGACAGGGCTCGAAAAATTCACCCCTCCACTTT
-,-,TRBJ2-5,TRBV11-2,CASSLDPRTQYF,TGTGCCAGCAGCTTAGACCCCAGGACCCAGTACTTC